A selection of T cell receptor beta chains follows, all from one sample in a study of OX40 agonist ivuxolimab in advanced cancers. Clones were read by immunoSEQ multiplex PCR, and TCRdb kept only the in-frame ones, dropping some. This table holds approximately 12,000 clones, approximately 69% found once. This specimen consisted of CD4+ or CD8+ T cells sorted from blood, obtained in a trial of the OX40 agonist ivuxolimab. The receptors shown here come from an adult with an advanced solid tumor such as melanoma, head and neck, liver or kidney cancer. Both conserved end residues are part of each CDR3. The order of the fields is J gene, V gene, CDR3 protein.

j_call: TRBJ2-7; v_call: TRBV13; cdr3_aa: CASSLDRGGYEQYF
j_call: TRBJ1-6; v_call: TRBV13; cdr3_aa: CASSPRDRGPISPLHF
j_call: TRBJ2-2; v_call: TRBV7-8; cdr3_aa: CASSSGWDTGELFF
j_call: TRBJ1-1; v_call: TRBV10-3; cdr3_aa: CAILEGTEAFF
j_call: TRBJ2-5; v_call: TRBV5-1; cdr3_aa: CASSLIGFQETQYF
j_call: TRBJ1-2; v_call: TRBV6-6; cdr3_aa: CASSYQQGDYTF
j_call: TRBJ2-1; v_call: TRBV4-3; cdr3_aa: CASSWDRDNEQFF
j_call: TRBJ2-7; v_call: TRBV5-6; cdr3_aa: CASSLGPGGEQYF
j_call: TRBJ2-7; v_call: TRBV28; cdr3_aa: CASSLRGGEQYF
j_call: TRBJ2-7; v_call: TRBV7-9; cdr3_aa: CASSPNLFYEQYF
j_call: TRBJ2-1; v_call: TRBV29-1; cdr3_aa: CSVEGDREGRWNEQFF
j_call: TRBJ2-2; v_call: TRBV5-6; cdr3_aa: CASRGGANTGELFF
j_call: TRBJ2-1; v_call: TRBV5-5; cdr3_aa: CASSLGRSSYNEQFF
j_call: TRBJ2-4; v_call: TRBV5-1; cdr3_aa: CASSLGQATPKNIQYF
j_call: TRBJ2-5; v_call: TRBV11-2; cdr3_aa: CASSLVFAAGGIQETQYF
j_call: TRBJ2-1; v_call: TRBV5-1; cdr3_aa: CASSLGGQLSFYNEQFF
j_call: TRBJ2-3; v_call: TRBV7-8; cdr3_aa: CASRPLAGALTDTQYF
j_call: TRBJ2-5; v_call: TRBV7-6; cdr3_aa: CASSFDAGALETQYF
j_call: TRBJ1-5; v_call: TRBV5-4; cdr3_aa: CASSLGRQVNQPQHF
j_call: TRBJ2-1; v_call: TRBV9; cdr3_aa: CASSVVGGSYNEQFF
j_call: TRBJ1-2; v_call: TRBV6-6; cdr3_aa: CASSSGPVAGYTF
j_call: TRBJ2-7; v_call: TRBV13; cdr3_aa: CASSSPGRSSYEQYF
j_call: TRBJ2-7; v_call: TRBV2; cdr3_aa: CASSTTSGNDYEQYF
j_call: TRBJ2-2; v_call: TRBV4-3; cdr3_aa: CASSTGTENTGELFF
j_call: TRBJ2-1; v_call: TRBV6-6; cdr3_aa: CASRPLAGVYNEQFF
j_call: TRBJ2-7; v_call: TRBV28; cdr3_aa: CASRRLAVTSPYEQYF
j_call: TRBJ2-3; v_call: TRBV5-8; cdr3_aa: CASSLLRGLTDTQYF
j_call: TRBJ2-5; v_call: TRBV28; cdr3_aa: CASSTSAQTVTQETQYF
j_call: TRBJ1-2; v_call: TRBV27; cdr3_aa: CASSRSYTF
j_call: TRBJ1-5; v_call: TRBV5-3; cdr3_aa: CARTNTGGRRSQHF
j_call: .; v_call: TRBV7-9; cdr3_aa: CASSSTGTSIHEQYF
j_call: TRBJ2-3; v_call: TRBV7-8; cdr3_aa: CASSLADRGGRTDTQYF
j_call: TRBJ1-5; v_call: TRBV28; cdr3_aa: CASSLFSGAQPQHF
j_call: TRBJ2-3; v_call: TRBV5-6; cdr3_aa: CASSLATSHTSTDTQYF
j_call: TRBJ1-1; v_call: TRBV11-2; cdr3_aa: CASSLGGGSKAFF
j_call: TRBJ1-2; v_call: TRBV27; cdr3_aa: CASSLGGGDDGYTF
j_call: TRBJ2-7; v_call: TRBV6-6; cdr3_aa: CASSTGPQEGGDEQYF
j_call: TRBJ1-5; v_call: TRBV28; cdr3_aa: CASTLHLVSGNQPQHF
j_call: TRBJ2-2; v_call: TRBV6-6; cdr3_aa: CASSPLGEYTGELFF